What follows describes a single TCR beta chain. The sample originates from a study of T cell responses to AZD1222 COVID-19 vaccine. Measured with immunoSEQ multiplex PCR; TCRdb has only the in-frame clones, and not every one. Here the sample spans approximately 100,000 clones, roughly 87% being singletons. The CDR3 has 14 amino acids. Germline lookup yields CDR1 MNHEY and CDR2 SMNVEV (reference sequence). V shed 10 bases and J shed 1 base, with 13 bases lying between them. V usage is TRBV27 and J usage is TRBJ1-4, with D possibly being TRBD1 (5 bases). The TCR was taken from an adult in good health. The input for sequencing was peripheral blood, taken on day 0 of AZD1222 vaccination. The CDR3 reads CATSRRGTNEKLFF. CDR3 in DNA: TGTGCCACTAGTAGGAGGGGAACTAATGAAAAACTGTTTTTT. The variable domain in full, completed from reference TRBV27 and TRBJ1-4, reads EAQVTQNPRYLITVTGKKLTVTCSQNMNHEYMSWYRQDPGLGLRQIYYSMNVEVTDKGDVPEGYKVSRKEKRNFPLILESPSPNQTSLYFCATSRRGTNEKLFFGSGTQLSVL.